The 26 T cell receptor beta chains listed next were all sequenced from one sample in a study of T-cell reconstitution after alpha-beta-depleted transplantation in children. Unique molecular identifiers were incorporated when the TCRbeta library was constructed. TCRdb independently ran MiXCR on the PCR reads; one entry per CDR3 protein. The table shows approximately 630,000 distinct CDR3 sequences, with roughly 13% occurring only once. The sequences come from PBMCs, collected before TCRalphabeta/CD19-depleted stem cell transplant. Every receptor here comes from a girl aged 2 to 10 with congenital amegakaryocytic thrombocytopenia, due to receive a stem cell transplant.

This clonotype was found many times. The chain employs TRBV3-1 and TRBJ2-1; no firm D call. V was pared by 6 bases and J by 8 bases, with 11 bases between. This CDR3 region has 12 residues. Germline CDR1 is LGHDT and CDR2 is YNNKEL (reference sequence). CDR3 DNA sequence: TGTGCCAGCAGTCGAGGTGGAGATGAGCAGTTCTTC. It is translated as CASSRGGDEQFF.

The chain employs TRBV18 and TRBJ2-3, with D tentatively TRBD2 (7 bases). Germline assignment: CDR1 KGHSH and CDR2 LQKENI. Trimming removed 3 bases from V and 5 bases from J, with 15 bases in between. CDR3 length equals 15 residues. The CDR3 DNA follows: TGTGCCAGCTCACCTAATCGGGGGGCCGGAGATACGCAGTATTTT. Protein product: CASSPNRGAGDTQYF.

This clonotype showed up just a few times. The CDR3 DNA sequence: TGCAGTGCTAGATTGCTCAGGAGATCTGTTGAAGCTTTCTTT. Translation gives CSARLLRRSVEAFF. The chain joins TRBV20-1 to TRBJ1-1; no firm D call. The germline CDR1 and CDR2 sequences are DFQATT and SNEGSKA (reference sequence). The CDR3 consists of 14 residues. V was trimmed by 2 bases and J by 7 bases, leaving 17 bases between them.

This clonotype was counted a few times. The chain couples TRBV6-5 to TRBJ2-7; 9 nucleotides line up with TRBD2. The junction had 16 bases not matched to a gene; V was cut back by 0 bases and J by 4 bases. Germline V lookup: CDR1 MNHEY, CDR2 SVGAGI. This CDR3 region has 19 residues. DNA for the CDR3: TGTGCCAGCAGTTACTCGAAAAGTGGGGCGGGAGGGCCTATGTACGAGCAGTACTTC. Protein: CASSYSKSGAGGPMYEQYF.

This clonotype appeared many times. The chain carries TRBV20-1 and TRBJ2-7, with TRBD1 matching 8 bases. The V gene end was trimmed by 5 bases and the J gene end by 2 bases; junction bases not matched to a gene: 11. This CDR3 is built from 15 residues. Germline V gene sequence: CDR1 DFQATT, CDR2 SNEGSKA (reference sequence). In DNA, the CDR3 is TGCAGTGCTTACCTTGGGGACAGGTCCCCCTACGAGCAGTACTTC. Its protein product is CSAYLGDRSPYEQYF.

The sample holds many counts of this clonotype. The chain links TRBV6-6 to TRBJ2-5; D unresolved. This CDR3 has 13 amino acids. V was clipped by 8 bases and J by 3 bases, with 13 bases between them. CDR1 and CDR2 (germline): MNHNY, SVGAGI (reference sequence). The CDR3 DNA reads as TGTGCCAGCGGGGTTGTCCAAAAAGAGACCCAGTACTTC. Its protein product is CASGVVQKETQYF.

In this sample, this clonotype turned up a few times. The CDR3 loop is CASSKYYTDYGYTF. Here the CDR3 DNA reads TGTGCCAGCAGTAAATATTATACCGACTATGGCTACACCTTC. The rearrangement links TRBV6-1 to TRBJ1-2; the D is unclear. Trimming left V 5 bases short and J 3 bases short, with 13 bases between. The germline CDR1 and CDR2 sequences are MNHNS and SASEGT. This CDR3 spans 14 amino acids.

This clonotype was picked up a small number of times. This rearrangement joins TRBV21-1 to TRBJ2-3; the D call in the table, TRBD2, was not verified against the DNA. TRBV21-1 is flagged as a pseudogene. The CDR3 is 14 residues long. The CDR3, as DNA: TGTGCCAGCACCCCTAGCGGGAGTGTGGATACGCAGTATTTT. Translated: CASTPSGSVDTQYF.

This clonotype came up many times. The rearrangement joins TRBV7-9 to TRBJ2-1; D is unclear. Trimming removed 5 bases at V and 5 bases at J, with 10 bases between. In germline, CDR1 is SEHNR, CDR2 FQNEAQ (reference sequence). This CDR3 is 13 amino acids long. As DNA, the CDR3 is TGTGCCAGCAGCGACGGATCTCACAATGAGCAGTTCTTC. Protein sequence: CASSDGSHNEQFF.

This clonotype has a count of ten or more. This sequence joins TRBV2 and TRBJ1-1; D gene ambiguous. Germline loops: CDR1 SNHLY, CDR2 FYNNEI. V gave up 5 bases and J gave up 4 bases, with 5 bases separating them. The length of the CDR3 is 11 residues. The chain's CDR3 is CASSWATEAFF. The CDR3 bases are TGTGCCAGCAGTTGGGCCACTGAAGCTTTCTTT.

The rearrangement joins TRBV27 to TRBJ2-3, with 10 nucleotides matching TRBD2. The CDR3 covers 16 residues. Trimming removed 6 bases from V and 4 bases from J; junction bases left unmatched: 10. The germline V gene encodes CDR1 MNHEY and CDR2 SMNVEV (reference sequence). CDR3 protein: CASSQLAGDGADTQYF. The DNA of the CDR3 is TGTGCCAGCAGCCAGCTAGCGGGAGATGGGGCAGATACGCAGTATTTT.

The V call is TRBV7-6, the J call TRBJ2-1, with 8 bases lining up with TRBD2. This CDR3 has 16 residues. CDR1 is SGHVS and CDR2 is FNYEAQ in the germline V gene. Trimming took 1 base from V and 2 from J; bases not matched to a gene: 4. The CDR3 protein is CASSLVEREPYNEQFF. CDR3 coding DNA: TGTGCCAGCAGCTTAGTCGAGCGGGAGCCCTACAATGAGCAGTTCTTC.

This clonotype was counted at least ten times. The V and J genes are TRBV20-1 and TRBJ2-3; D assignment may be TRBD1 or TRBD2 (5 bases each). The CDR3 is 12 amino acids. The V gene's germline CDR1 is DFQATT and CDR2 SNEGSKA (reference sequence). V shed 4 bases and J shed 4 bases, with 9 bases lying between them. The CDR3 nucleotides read TGCAGTGCTATTCAGGGAGCAGATACGCAGTATTTT. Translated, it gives CSAIQGADTQYF.

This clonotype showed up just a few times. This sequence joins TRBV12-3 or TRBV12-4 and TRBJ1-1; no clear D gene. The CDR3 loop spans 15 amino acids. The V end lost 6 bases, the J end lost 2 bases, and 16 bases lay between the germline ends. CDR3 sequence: CASSPTESGNTEAFF. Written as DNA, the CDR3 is TGTGCCAGCAGCCCAACCGAGTCGGGAAACACTGAAGCTTTCTTT.

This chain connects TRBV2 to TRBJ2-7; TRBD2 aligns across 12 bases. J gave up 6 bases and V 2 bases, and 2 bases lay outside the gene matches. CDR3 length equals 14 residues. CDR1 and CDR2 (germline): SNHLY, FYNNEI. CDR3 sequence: CASSEKGLAGEQYF. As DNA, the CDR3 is TGTGCCAGCAGTGAAAAGGGACTAGCGGGCGAGCAGTACTTC.

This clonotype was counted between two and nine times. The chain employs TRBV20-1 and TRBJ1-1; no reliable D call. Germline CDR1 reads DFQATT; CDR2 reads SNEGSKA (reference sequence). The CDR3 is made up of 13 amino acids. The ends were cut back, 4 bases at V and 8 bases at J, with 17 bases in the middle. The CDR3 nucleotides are TGCAGTGCTACGTTTCCGGGCCTGCCGGAAGCTTTCTTT. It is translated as CSATFPGLPEAFF.

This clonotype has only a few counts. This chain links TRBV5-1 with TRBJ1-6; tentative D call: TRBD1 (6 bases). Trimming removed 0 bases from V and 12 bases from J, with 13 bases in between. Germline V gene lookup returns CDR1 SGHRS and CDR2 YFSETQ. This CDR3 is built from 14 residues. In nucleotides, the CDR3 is TGCGCCAGCAGCTTGGCCGCAGGGGCCGGACCCCTCCACTTT. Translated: CASSLAAGAGPLHF.

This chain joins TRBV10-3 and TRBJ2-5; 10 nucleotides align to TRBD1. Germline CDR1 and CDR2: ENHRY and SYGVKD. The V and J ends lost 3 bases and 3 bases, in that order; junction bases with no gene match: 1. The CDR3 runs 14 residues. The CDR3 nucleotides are TGTGCCATCAGTGACGGGACAGGGGAAGAGACCCAGTACTTC. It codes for CAISDGTGEETQYF.

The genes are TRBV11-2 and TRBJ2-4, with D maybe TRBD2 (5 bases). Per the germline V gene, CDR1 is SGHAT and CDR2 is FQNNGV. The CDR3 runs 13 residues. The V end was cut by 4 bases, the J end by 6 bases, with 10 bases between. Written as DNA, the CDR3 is TGTGCCAGCAGCTCCGGACTGGTAAACATTCAGTACTTC. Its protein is CASSSGLVNIQYF.

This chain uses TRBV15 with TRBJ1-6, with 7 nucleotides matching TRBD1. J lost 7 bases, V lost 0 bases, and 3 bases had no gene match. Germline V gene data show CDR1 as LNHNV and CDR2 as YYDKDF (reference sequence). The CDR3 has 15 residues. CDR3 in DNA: TGTGCCACCAGCAGAGATTTGACAGGGAATTCACCCCTCCACTTT. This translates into CATSRDLTGNSPLHF.

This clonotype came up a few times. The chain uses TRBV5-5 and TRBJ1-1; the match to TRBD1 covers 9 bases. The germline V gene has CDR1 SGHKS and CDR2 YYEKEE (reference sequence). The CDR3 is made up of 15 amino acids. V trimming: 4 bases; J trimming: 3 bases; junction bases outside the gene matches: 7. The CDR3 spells CASSGKQGADTEAFF. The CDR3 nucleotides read TGTGCCAGCAGCGGAAAACAGGGGGCCGACACTGAAGCTTTCTTT.

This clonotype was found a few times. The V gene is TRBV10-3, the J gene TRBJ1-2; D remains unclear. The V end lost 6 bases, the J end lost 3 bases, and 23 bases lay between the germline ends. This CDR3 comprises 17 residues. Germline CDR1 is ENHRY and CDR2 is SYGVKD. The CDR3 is CAISALTPQKPYYGYTF. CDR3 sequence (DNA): TGTGCCATCAGCGCCCTGACCCCCCAGAAACCCTACTATGGCTACACCTTC.

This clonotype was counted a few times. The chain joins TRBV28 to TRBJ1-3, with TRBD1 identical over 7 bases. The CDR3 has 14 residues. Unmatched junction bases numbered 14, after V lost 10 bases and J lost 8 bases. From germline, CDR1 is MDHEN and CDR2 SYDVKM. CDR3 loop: CATINHRGSDTIYF. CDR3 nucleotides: TGTGCCACAATCAACCACAGGGGATCTGACACCATATATTTT.

The CDR3, as DNA: TGTGCCAGCAGCCAATCCAGGACCGGGGCCAACGTCCTGACTTTC. The encoded protein is CASSQSRTGANVLTF. The chain is built from TRBV11-1 and TRBJ2-6; no reliable D call. The CDR3 is made up of 15 amino acids. CDR1 is SGHAT and CDR2 is FQDESV in the germline V gene (reference sequence). V lost 5 bases, J lost 4 bases, and 12 bases lay in between. The complete variable domain, with remaining parts taken from reference TRBV11-1 and TRBJ2-6, reads EAEVAQSPRYKITEKSQAVAFWCDPISGHATLYWYRQILGQGPELLVQFQDESVVDDSQLPKDRFSAERLKGVDSTLKIQPAELGDSAMYLCASSQSRTGANVLTFGAGSRLTVL.

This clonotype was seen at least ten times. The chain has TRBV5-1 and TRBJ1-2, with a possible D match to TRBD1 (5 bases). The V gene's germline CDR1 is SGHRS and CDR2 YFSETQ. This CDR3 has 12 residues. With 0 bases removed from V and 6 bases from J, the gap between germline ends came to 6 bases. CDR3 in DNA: TGCGCCAGCAGCTTGGCACAGGATGGCTACACCTTC. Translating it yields CASSLAQDGYTF.

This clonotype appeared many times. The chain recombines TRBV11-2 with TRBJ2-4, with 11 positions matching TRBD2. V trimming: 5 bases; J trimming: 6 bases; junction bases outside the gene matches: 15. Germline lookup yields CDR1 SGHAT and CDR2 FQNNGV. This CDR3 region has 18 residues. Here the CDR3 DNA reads TGTGCCAGCAGCGCCAGACTAGCGGGATTCCGAGCGCCAAACATTCAGTACTTC. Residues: CASSARLAGFRAPNIQYF.